The 21 T cell receptor beta chains listed next were all sequenced from one sample in a study of OX40 agonist ivuxolimab in advanced cancers. Measured with immunoSEQ multiplex PCR; TCRdb has only the in-frame clones, and not every one. This table has 60,000 or so clones, about 86% appearing once. The input for sequencing was CD4+ or CD8+ T cells sorted from blood, taken in a trial of the OX40 agonist ivuxolimab. These receptors were collected from an adult with an advanced solid tumor such as melanoma, head and neck, liver or kidney cancer.

The CDR3 DNA follows: TGTGCCAGCAGTGGAGGGACAGGAGCCTACGAGCAGTACTTC. Translating it yields CASSGGTGAYEQYF. The genes are TRBV2 and TRBJ2-7; 8 nucleotides agree with TRBD1. Germline V lookup: CDR1 SNHLY, CDR2 FYNNEI. The V gene end was trimmed by 4 bases and the J gene end by 2 bases; junction bases not matched to a gene: 4. The CDR3 contains 14 residues.

The chain recombines TRBV6-5 with TRBJ1-1; maybe TRBD1 (5 bases). Germline V lookup: CDR1 MNHEY, CDR2 SVGAGI. The length of the CDR3 is 14 residues. V was trimmed by 6 bases and J by 11 bases, leaving 22 bases between them. This CDR3 is CASSSRRQTSSAFF. The CDR3 DNA is TGTGCCAGCAGCTCCCGCCGACAGACTAGCTCGGCTTTCTTT.

V and J are TRBV4-1 and TRBJ1-4; the D gene is possibly TRBD1 (6 bases). V shed 3 bases and J shed 5 bases, with 16 bases lying between them. The CDR3 runs to 16 residues. Germline V CDR1 and CDR2: MGHRA, YSYEKL. The CDR3 loop reads CASSHPAGANNEKLFF. CDR3 in DNA: TGCGCCAGCAGCCACCCGGCGGGGGCGAACAATGAAAAACTGTTTTTT.

The chain couples TRBV18 to TRBJ1-2; tentatively, D is TRBD1 (6 bases). The length of the CDR3 is 16 residues. The germline V gene has CDR1 KGHSH and CDR2 LQKENI. The germline V and J ends were trimmed by 1 base and 5 bases, with 17 bases remaining between them. The DNA of the CDR3 is TGTGCCAGCTCACCACAACCTGGGACATTGAAGTATGGCTACACCTTC. It encodes CASSPQPGTLKYGYTF.

The chain is built from TRBV19 and TRBJ1-5; no definite D call. The CDR3 consists of 14 residues. V lost 5 bases, J lost 0 bases, and 8 bases lay in between. Germline CDR1 is LNHDA and CDR2 is SQIVND (reference sequence). The CDR3 loop is CASSPSYSNQPQHF. The CDR3 region has the DNA TGTGCCAGTAGTCCCTCTTATAGCAATCAGCCCCAGCATTTT.

The rearrangement joins TRBV19 to TRBJ1-5; D is unresolved. Per germline, CDR1 LNHDA and CDR2 SQIVND (reference sequence). This CDR3 is built from 15 residues. V shed 3 bases and J shed 0 bases, with 9 bases lying between them. In DNA, the CDR3 is TGTGCCAGTAGTATCGGTGGGTCTAGCAATCAGCCCCAGCATTTT. This gives the protein CASSIGGSSNQPQHF.

This clone was seen just once. V usage is TRBV7-2 and J usage is TRBJ1-2; tentatively, D is TRBD1 (6 bases). Germline V CDR1 and CDR2: SGHTA, FQGNSA. This CDR3 has 13 residues. V shed 2 bases and J shed 7 bases, with 11 bases lying between them. This chain's CDR3 is CASSLSGAGGYTF. The CDR3 DNA reads TGTGCCAGCAGCTTATCAGGGGCTGGTGGCTACACCTTC. Based on the CDR3 plus reference TRBV7-2 and TRBJ1-2, the full variable domain is GAGVSQSPSNKVTEKGKDVELRCDPISGHTALYWYRQSLGQGLEFLIYFQGNSAPDKSGLPSDRFSAERTGGSVSTLTIQRTQQEDSAVYLCASSLSGAGGYTFGSGTRLTVV.

The chain recombines TRBV4-1 with TRBJ1-6, with a tentative D call TRBD1 (6 bases). Between the trimmed V and J ends, which lost 0 bases and 6 bases, there was a span of 15 bases. The CDR3 is 17 amino acids. Germline CDR1 MGHRA, CDR2 YSYEKL. This CDR3 reads CASSQDRDPRGNSPLHF. The CDR3 region has the DNA TGCGCCAGCAGCCAAGATCGGGACCCCAGGGGTAATTCACCCCTCCACTTT.

This chain connects TRBV2 to TRBJ2-2; either TRBD1 or TRBD2 may fit D (5 bases each). Germline V gene data show CDR1 as SNHLY and CDR2 as FYNNEI. Trimming took 5 bases from V and 0 from J, leaving 13 bases between them. This CDR3 comprises 16 residues. CDR3 nucleotides: TGTGCCAGCAGTTCTACTGGGACGGCGAACACCGGGGAGCTGTTTTTT. The encoded protein is CASSSTGTANTGELFF.

V usage is TRBV12-5 and J usage is TRBJ2-2; no reliable D call. This CDR3 contains 13 residues. Looked up from germline, CDR1 is LGHNT and CDR2 is FRNRAP. Trimming cost V 2 bases and J 6 bases, with 7 bases left between them. CDR3 loop: CASGLLGSGELFF. The CDR3 coding sequence is TGTGCTAGTGGTTTGCTAGGGTCCGGGGAGCTGTTTTTT.

V gene TRBV5-1 combines with J gene TRBJ2-3; no reliable D call. Trimming shortened V by 4 bases and J by 4 bases, and 13 bases separated the two germline ends. This CDR3 is built from 14 residues. Germline V lookup: CDR1 SGHRS, CDR2 YFSETQ. This chain's CDR3 is CASSLSLVADTQYF. CDR3 sequence (DNA): TGCGCCAGCAGCCTTTCGTTGGTCGCAGATACGCAGTATTTT.

The rearrangement joins TRBV5-6 to TRBJ2-7, with D perhaps TRBD1 (6 bases). CDR3 size: 15 residues. Germline lookup yields CDR1 SGHDT and CDR2 YYEEEE. V was trimmed by 4 bases and J by 2 bases, leaving 16 bases between them. CDR3 sequence: CASSPTGRGTYEQYF. In nucleotides, the CDR3 is TGTGCCAGCAGCCCGACAGGAAGGGGGACCTACGAGCAGTACTTC.

The V gene is TRBV6-5, the J gene TRBJ1-1; maybe TRBD1 (5 bases). CDR3 length: 14 residues. Germline V gene lookup returns CDR1 MNHEY and CDR2 SVGAGI. V lost 3 bases, J lost 4 bases, and 12 bases lay in between. The DNA for the CDR3 is TGTGCCAGCAGTTATACAGCCGGGGGCACTGAAGCTTTCTTT. Translated, it gives CASSYTAGGTEAFF.

This chain links TRBV11-2 with TRBJ2-7; 12 bases are a match to TRBD2. The CDR3 totals 17 residues. Germline V lookup: CDR1 SGHAT, CDR2 FQNNGV. V lost 5 bases to trimming and J lost 3 bases; unmatched junction nucleotides: 11. The DNA of the CDR3 is TGTGCCAGCAGCAACTACCAGACTAGCGGGGGCCTCTACGAGCAGTACTTC. Protein sequence: CASSNYQTSGGLYEQYF.

This clone showed up just a few times. V gene TRBV4-2 combines with J gene TRBJ1-2; TRBD1 is a possible D gene (5 bases). V lost 7 bases to trimming and J lost 2 bases, with 11 bases between them. CDR1 and CDR2 (germline): LGHNA, YNFKEQ. The length of the CDR3 is 13 residues. CDR3: CASTLSGNYGYTF. The CDR3 nucleotides read TGTGCCAGCACCCTTTCAGGGAACTATGGCTACACCTTC.

The rearrangement joins TRBV7-9 to TRBJ2-3; D call uncertain. Germline loops: CDR1 SEHNR, CDR2 FQNEAQ (reference sequence). The CDR3 has 15 amino acids. V was shortened by 0 bases and J by 0 bases, with 7 bases between the two germline ends. CDR3 nucleotides: TGTGCCAGCAGCTTAGCGGTGACTAGCACAGATACGCAGTATTTT. It is translated as CASSLAVTSTDTQYF.

The chain couples TRBV6-1 to TRBJ2-7; perhaps TRBD1 as D (6 bases). This CDR3 region has 16 residues. CDR1 is MNHNS and CDR2 is SASEGT in the germline V gene. Trimming removed 0 bases at V and 3 bases at J, with 15 bases between. The CDR3 nucleotides read TGTGCCAGCAGTGAAGCGCTGACAGGTCGTTTCTACGAGCAGTACTTC. Protein: CASSEALTGRFYEQYF.

This sequence joins TRBV6-5 and TRBJ1-3; D ambiguous. The CDR3 sequence is 14 residues long. V gave up 6 bases and J gave up 0 bases, with 9 bases separating them. Germline V CDR1 and CDR2: MNHEY, SVGAGI. The CDR3 region is CASSRRSSGNTIYF. The CDR3 nucleotides read TGTGCCAGCAGCCGACGATCCTCTGGAAACACCATATATTTT.

The chain combines TRBV9 with TRBJ1-2; weak D call: TRBD1 (5 bases). The length of the CDR3 is 14 residues. V dropped 2 bases and J dropped 4 bases, with 12 bases sitting between them. CDR1 is SGDLS and CDR2 is YYNGEE in the germline V gene. CDR3 DNA sequence: TGTGCCAGCAGCGTCGGGCAGGGCCGCTATGGCTACACCTTC. Translating gives CASSVGQGRYGYTF.

The V gene is TRBV28, the J gene TRBJ2-7; D ambiguous. The V and J ends lost 6 bases and 3 bases respectively, with 12 bases between them. The CDR3 runs 13 residues. Germline CDR1 reads MDHEN; CDR2 reads SYDVKM. CDR3 in DNA: TGTGCCAGCAGATTCCAAGTACTCTACGAGCAGTACTTC. This gives the protein CASRFQVLYEQYF.

The chain recombines TRBV19 with TRBJ1-6; possibly TRBD1 for D (6 bases). The CDR3 length is 13 residues. Trimming shortened V by 3 bases and J by 9 bases, and 9 bases separated the two germline ends. Germline assignment: CDR1 LNHDA and CDR2 SQIVND (reference sequence). The chain's CDR3 is CASSITDSSPLHF. CDR3 DNA: TGTGCCAGTAGTATTACGGACAGTTCACCCCTCCACTTT.